The source of this TCR beta chain is a study of CD8 T cells in Susac syndrome. In blood CD8+ and CD4+ T cells, TCR beta underwent sequencing. Germline V CDR1 and CDR2: LGHNA, YNFKEQ. Trimming left V 4 bases short and J 5 bases short, with 11 bases between. The CDR3 runs 13 residues. With random hexamers, reverse transcription was performed on about 0.5 to 1 ug of RNA. Multiplex PCR with immunoSEQ amplified the TCR beta CDR3 across 54 Vbeta and 13 Jbeta. TCRdb fed the immunoSEQ multiplex PCR reads into MiXCR, producing one record per CDR3 protein. Counted here are around 190,000 distinct CDR3 sequences, approximately 93% occurring once; the ten biggest clones make up around 0.1%.

The chain employs TRBV4-2 and TRBJ2-5, with D perhaps matching TRBD2 (5 bases). The source of this sequence is a human donor in good health. The sequenced sample was CD4+ T cells from PBMCs. CDR3: CASSLDSRETQYF. The DNA for the CDR3 is TGTGCCAGCAGCCTGGACTCCCGGGAGACCCAGTACTTC.